The 14 T cell receptor beta chains below all came from one sample that was sequenced in a study of blood T cell repertoires in COVID-19. Assay: immunoSEQ multiplex PCR; the TCRdb copy retains only in-frame clones and omits some. The table records roughly 150,000 clones, 85% to 90% of them present only once. Material for sequencing was peripheral blood. These receptors originate from a woman of 80 years or more with COVID-19, enrolled during active disease.

The rearrangement links TRBV24-1 to TRBJ2-1; D may be TRBD2 (6 bases). V lost 2 bases and J 9 bases, leaving 13 bases between the germline ends. CDR3 length equals 14 residues. In germline, CDR1 is KGHDR, CDR2 SFDVKD. CDR3 protein: CATSDSGTYGEQFF. The CDR3 DNA is TGTGCCACCAGTGATTCCGGGACTTATGGTGAGCAGTTCTTC.

The J gene is TRBJ2-1, the V gene TRBV7-9; TRBD2 matches 14 bases. Germline V gene data show CDR1 as SEHNR and CDR2 as FQNEAQ (reference sequence). V dropped 2 bases and J dropped 9; count of bases not matched to a gene: 9. The CDR3 covers 17 residues. The CDR3 DNA is TGTGCCAGCAGCTTAATTCATATGACTAGCGGGAGGGTTGAGCAGTTCTTC. This translates into CASSLIHMTSGRVEQFF.

The chain couples TRBV15 to TRBJ2-7; the match to TRBD2 covers 10 bases. The CDR3 spans 15 residues. The V segment lost 1 base and the J segment 2 bases; nucleotides outside the gene matches: 2. In germline, CDR1 is LNHNV, CDR2 YYDKDF (reference sequence). CDR3 protein: CATSRGLAGPYEQYF. In DNA, the CDR3 is TGTGCCACCAGCAGAGGACTAGCGGGTCCCTACGAGCAGTACTTC.

This rearrangement joins TRBV27 to TRBJ1-5, with 11 bases lining up with TRBD1. Germline V gene sequence: CDR1 MNHEY, CDR2 SMNVEV (reference sequence). V trimming: 7 bases; J trimming: 4 bases; junction bases outside the gene matches: 6. CDR3 length: 15 residues. The CDR3 sequence: CASTPGTGGNQPQHF. The CDR3 region has the DNA TGTGCCAGCACCCCGGGGACAGGGGGAAATCAGCCCCAGCATTTT.

The chain links TRBV10-3 to TRBJ2-2; 12 positions match TRBD2. CDR3 size: 17 residues. Per germline, CDR1 ENHRY and CDR2 SYGVKD. Losses at the gene ends were 3 bases for V and 6 bases for J; bases not matched to a gene: 8. The CDR3 region is CAISEPSGRASAGELFF. CDR3 nucleotides: TGTGCCATCAGTGAACCTAGCGGGAGGGCCAGTGCCGGGGAGCTGTTTTTT.

The chain employs TRBV5-1 and TRBJ2-7; maybe TRBD2 (6 bases). Germline V gives CDR1 SGHRS, CDR2 YFSETQ. CDR3 length: 17 amino acids. Between the trimmed V and J ends, which lost 0 bases and 0 bases, there was a span of 16 bases. CDR3: CASSLVVADISSYEQYF. The CDR3 DNA follows: TGCGCCAGCAGCTTGGTAGTAGCGGATATATCCTCCTACGAGCAGTACTTC.

The chain recombines TRBV11-2 with TRBJ1-1; 7 nucleotides align to TRBD1. The CDR3 runs to 18 residues. CDR1 and CDR2 from the germline V gene are SGHAT and FQNNGV. V was pared by 5 bases and J by 4 bases, with 19 bases of the junction left unmatched. For the CDR3, the DNA is TGTGCCAGCAGCCCACGCTCGGGAGGGGGCGCTTTAGGCACTGAAGCTTTCTTT. Protein sequence: CASSPRSGGGALGTEAFF.

This sequence joins TRBV6-5 and TRBJ2-7; no reliable D call. CDR1 and CDR2 from the germline V gene are MNHEY and SVGAGI. The CDR3 consists of 12 residues. Trimming left V 8 bases short and J 5 bases short, with 13 bases between. CDR3: CASGNSRNEQYF. The CDR3 DNA sequence: TGTGCCAGCGGTAACTCCCGTAACGAGCAGTACTTC.

V usage is TRBV18 and J usage is TRBJ2-2; TRBD2 matches 8 bases. The CDR3 consists of 15 residues. J gave up 9 bases and V 4 bases, and 10 bases lay outside the gene matches. Per germline, CDR1 KGHSH and CDR2 LQKENI. As DNA, the CDR3 is TGTGCCAGCTCACTGTCCGGGACTAGTTCTTGGGAGCTGTTTTTT. It codes for CASSLSGTSSWELFF.

The rearrangement links TRBV11-2 to TRBJ2-7; no clear D gene. V shed 1 base and J shed 4 bases, with 8 bases lying between them. Germline V gene sequence: CDR1 SGHAT, CDR2 FQNNGV. The CDR3 covers 13 residues. The CDR3 DNA sequence: TGTGCCAGCAGCTTAGTTCCGGGTTACGAGCAGTACTTC. As protein: CASSLVPGYEQYF.

This clone was found a few times. The chain joins TRBV5-6 to TRBJ1-5, with D maybe TRBD1 (6 bases). The CDR3 runs 17 residues. Trimming pared 3 bases from V and 1 base from J, leaving 17 bases between. Germline assignment: CDR1 SGHDT and CDR2 YYEEEE. CDR3 coding DNA: TGTGCCAGCAGCTCATGGGGGTCGGGGGGCAGCAATCAGCCCCAGCATTTT. It yields the protein CASSSWGSGGSNQPQHF. Full variable domain (outside the CDR3, taken from reference TRBV5-6 and TRBJ1-5): DAGVTQSPTHLIKTRGQQVTLRCSPKSGHDTVSWYQQALGQGPQFIFQYYEEEERQRGNFPDRFSGHQFPNYSSELNVNALLLGDSALYLCASSSWGSGGSNQPQHFGDGTRLSIL.

The V call is TRBV28, the J call TRBJ1-2; no firm D call. This CDR3 contains 12 residues. Germline CDR1 MDHEN, CDR2 SYDVKM. V was cut by 5 bases and J by 4 bases, with 8 bases left in between. CDR3: CASSTDPYGYTF. DNA for the CDR3: TGTGCCAGCAGTACTGATCCCTATGGCTACACCTTC.

The rearrangement joins TRBV24-1 to TRBJ2-1; 7 bases agree with TRBD1. This CDR3 has 14 amino acids. Germline CDR1 is KGHDR and CDR2 is SFDVKD. The V segment lost 3 bases and the J segment 5 bases; nucleotides outside the gene matches: 3. The CDR3, as DNA: TGTGCCACCAGTGATGAGACAGGGAACAATGAGCAGTTCTTC. Translation gives CATSDETGNNEQFF.

This clone was counted between two and nine times. The chain joins TRBV6-2 or TRBV6-3 to TRBJ1-1; D is unresolved. Deletions cut 0 bases from V and 5 bases from J, with 10 bases between. Germline V gives CDR1 MNHEY, CDR2 SVGEGT. The CDR3 has 14 amino acids. CDR3 bases: TGTGCCAGCAGTTACTCAGCGACGGGGACTGAAGCTTTCTTT. Protein product: CASSYSATGTEAFF.